This passage covers 4 T cell receptor beta chains from one sample sequenced in a study of blood T cell repertoires in COVID-19. The repertoire was sequenced with immunoSEQ multiplex PCR; TCRdb's copy has only in-frame clones and lacks some. The repertoire consists of roughly 170,000 clones, with 74% occurring once and the leading ten covering 3%. Material: peripheral blood. The source is an elderly woman with acute or convalescent COVID-19.

This clone turned up a few times. This chain uses TRBV19 with TRBJ2-7; 7 positions match TRBD2. The CDR3 totals 14 residues. Germline loops: CDR1 LNHDA, CDR2 SQIVND (reference sequence). V trimming: 7 bases; J trimming: 0 bases; junction bases outside the gene matches: 6. CDR3 protein: CASNPGRGSYEQYF. In DNA form, the CDR3 reads TGTGCCAGTAACCCTGGGAGGGGCTCCTACGAGCAGTACTTC.

This clone appeared a single time. J is TRBJ2-3 and V is TRBV5-1; 7 nucleotides align to TRBD1. CDR3 length: 15 residues. Trimming at V came to 2 bases and at J to 2 bases, leaving 5 bases not matched to a gene. CDR1 is SGHRS and CDR2 is YFSETQ in the germline V gene. CDR3 sequence (DNA): TGCGCCAGCAGCTTCCAAGGGGGCCTCACAGATACGCAGTATTTT. The encoded protein is CASSFQGGLTDTQYF.

The CDR3 loop reads CAISRGQGLAGGNNEQFF. For the CDR3, the DNA is TGTGCCATCAGTCGAGGCCAGGGGCTAGCGGGAGGGAACAATGAGCAGTTCTTC. The genes are TRBV10-3 and TRBJ2-1; 12 nucleotides agree with TRBD2. The trim removed 5 bases at V and 5 bases at J, leaving 13 bases unmatched. This CDR3 spans 18 amino acids. Germline CDR1 reads ENHRY; CDR2 reads SYGVKD.

The genes are TRBV2 and TRBJ1-2, with 9 bases that match TRBD1. The germline V gene has CDR1 SNHLY and CDR2 FYNNEI. Unmatched junction bases numbered 7, after V lost 7 bases and J lost 4 bases. There are 14 residues in the CDR3. Written as DNA, the CDR3 is TGTGCCAGCACCTGGACAGGGGAGGTCTATGGCTACACCTTC. Protein: CASTWTGEVYGYTF.